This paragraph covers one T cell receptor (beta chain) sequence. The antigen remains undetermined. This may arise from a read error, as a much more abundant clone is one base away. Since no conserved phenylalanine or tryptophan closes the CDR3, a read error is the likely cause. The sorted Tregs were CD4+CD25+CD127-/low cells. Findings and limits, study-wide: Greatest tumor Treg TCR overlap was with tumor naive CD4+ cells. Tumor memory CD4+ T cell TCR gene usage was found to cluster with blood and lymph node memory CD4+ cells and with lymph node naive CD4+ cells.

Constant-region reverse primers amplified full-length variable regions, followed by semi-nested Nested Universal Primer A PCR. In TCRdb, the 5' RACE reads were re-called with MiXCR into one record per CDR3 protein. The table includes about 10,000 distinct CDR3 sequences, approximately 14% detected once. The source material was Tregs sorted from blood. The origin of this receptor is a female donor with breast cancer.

The CDR3 loop reads CASSAGTAYNEQFL. CDR3 sequence (DNA): TGTGCCAGCAGCGCCGGGACAGCCTACAATGAGCAGTTCCTC. The V and J genes are TRBV9 and TRBJ2-1; TRBD1 matches at 7 bases. The germline gives CDR1 SGDLS, CDR2 YYNGEE. The CDR3 length is 14 residues. J lost 2 bases, V lost 3 bases, and 2 bases had no gene match.